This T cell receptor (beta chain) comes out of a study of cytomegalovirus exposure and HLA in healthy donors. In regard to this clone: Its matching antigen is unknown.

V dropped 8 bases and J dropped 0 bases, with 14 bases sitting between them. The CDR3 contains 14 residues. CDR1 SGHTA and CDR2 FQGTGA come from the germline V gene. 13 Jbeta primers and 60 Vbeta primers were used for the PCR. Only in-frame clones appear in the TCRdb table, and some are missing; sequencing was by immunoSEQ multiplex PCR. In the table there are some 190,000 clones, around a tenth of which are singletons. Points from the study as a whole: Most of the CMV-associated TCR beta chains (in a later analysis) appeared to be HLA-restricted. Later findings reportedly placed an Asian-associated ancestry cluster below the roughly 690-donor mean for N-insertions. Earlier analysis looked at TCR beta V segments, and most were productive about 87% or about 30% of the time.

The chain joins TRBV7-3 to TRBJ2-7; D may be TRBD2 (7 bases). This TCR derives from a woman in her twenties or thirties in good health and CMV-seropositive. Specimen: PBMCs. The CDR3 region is CASAPGGFSYEQYF. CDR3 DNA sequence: TGTGCCAGCGCCCCGGGGGGCTTCTCCTACGAGCAGTACTTC.